This T cell receptor (beta chain) is drawn from a study of immune heterogeneity within non-small cell lung tumors. As template, the study used bulk tumor genomic DNA at 550 to 650 ng per sample. Several biopsies per primary tumor, spaced far apart, were taken during surgery. Each patient presented with untreated, newly diagnosed non-small cell lung cancer and received curative surgery. In a multiplex PCR, 32 V and 13 J primers amplified TCR beta CDR3. TCRdb itself ran the multiplex PCR reads through MiXCR, one entry per CDR3 protein. Altogether more than 9,000 distinct CDR3 sequences are present, almost 30% being singletons, with the ten largest covering under 25%. This sequence originates from a woman between 50 and 59 years old with non-small cell lung cancer. What was sequenced was lung tumor tissue.

CDR3 sequence (DNA): TGCAGCGTGGACAGGGTTTCCACGACAGATACGCAGTATTTT. Translation gives CSVDRVSTTDTQYF. The V and J genes are TRBV29-1 and TRBJ2-3, with 8 bases lining up with TRBD1. J gave up 3 bases and V 6 bases, and 8 bases lay outside the gene matches. Looked up from germline, CDR1 is SQVTM and CDR2 is ANQGSEA. The CDR3 runs to 14 residues.